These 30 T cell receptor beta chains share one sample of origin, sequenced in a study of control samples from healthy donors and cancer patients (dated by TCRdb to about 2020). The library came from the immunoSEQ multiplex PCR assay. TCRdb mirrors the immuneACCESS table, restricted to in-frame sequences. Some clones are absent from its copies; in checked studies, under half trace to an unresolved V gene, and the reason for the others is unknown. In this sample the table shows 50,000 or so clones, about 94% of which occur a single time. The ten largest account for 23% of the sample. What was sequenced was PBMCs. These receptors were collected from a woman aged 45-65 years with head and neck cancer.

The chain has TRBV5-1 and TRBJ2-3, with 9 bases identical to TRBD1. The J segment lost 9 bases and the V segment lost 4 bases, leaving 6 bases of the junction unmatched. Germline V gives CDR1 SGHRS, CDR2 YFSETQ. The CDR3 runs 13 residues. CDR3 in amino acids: CASSTLGQGTQYF. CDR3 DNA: TGCGCCAGCAGCACCCTCGGACAGGGGACGCAGTATTTT.

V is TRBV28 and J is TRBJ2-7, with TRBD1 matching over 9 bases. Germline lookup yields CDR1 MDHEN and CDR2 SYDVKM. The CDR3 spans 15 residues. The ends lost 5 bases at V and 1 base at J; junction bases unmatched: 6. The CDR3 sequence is CASSSAGTGSYEQYF. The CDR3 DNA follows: TGTGCCAGCAGTAGCGCCGGGACAGGGTCCTACGAGCAGTACTTC.

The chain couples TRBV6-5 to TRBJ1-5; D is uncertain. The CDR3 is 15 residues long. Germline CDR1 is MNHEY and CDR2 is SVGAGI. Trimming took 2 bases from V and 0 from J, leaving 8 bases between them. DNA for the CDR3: TGTGCCAGCAGTTACGGCGGTGGTAGCAATCAGCCCCAGCATTTT. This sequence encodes CASSYGGGSNQPQHF.

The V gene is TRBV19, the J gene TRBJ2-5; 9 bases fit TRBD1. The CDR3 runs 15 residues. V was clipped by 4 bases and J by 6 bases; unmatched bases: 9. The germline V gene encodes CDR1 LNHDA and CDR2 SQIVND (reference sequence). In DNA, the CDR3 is TGTGCCAGTAGTACCACCGGGACAGGGACACAGACCCAGTACTTC. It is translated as CASSTTGTGTQTQYF.

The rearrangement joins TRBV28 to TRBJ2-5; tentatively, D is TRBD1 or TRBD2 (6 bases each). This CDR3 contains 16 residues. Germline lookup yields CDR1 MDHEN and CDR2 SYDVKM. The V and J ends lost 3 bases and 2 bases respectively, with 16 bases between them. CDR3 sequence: CASSFRGQGGQETQYF. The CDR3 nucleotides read TGTGCCAGCAGTTTCCGGGGGCAAGGGGGACAAGAGACCCAGTACTTC.

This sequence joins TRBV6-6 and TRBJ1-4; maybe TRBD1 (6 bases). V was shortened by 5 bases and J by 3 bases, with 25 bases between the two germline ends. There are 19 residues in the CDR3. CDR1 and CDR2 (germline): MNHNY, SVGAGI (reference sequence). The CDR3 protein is CASSPRLLTQGTSNEKLFF. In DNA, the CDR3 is TGTGCCAGCAGTCCACGACTACTTACTCAGGGGACGTCTAATGAAAAACTGTTTTTT.

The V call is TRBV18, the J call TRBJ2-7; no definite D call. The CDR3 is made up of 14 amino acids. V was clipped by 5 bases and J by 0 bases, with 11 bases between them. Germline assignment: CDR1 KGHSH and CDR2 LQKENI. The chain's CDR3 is CASSSGGSSYEQYF. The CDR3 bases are TGTGCCAGCTCATCGGGCGGTAGCTCCTACGAGCAGTACTTC. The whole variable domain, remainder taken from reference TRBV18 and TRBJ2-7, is NAGVMQNPRHLVRRRGQEARLRCSPMKGHSHVYWYRQLPEEGLKFMVYLQKENIIDESGMPKERFSAEFPKEGPSILRIQQVVRGDSAAYFCASSSGGSSYEQYFGPGTRLTVT.

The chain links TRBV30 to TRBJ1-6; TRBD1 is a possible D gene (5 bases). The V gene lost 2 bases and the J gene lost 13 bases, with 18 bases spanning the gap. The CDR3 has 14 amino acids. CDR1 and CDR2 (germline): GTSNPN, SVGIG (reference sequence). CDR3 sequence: CAWSIGRIGAPLHF. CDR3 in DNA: TGTGCCTGGAGTATTGGACGGATCGGGGCCCCCCTCCACTTT.

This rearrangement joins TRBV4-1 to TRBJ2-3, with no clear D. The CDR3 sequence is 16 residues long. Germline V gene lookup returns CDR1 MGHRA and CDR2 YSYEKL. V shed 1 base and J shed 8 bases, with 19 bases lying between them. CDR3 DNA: TGCGCCAGCAGCCAAGGGGTCCCTTTTGGGCCGGGTACGCAGTATTTT. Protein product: CASSQGVPFGPGTQYF.

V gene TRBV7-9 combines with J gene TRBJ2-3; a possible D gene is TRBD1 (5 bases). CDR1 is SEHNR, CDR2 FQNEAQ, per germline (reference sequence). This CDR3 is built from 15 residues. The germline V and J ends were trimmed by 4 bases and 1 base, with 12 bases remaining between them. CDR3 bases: TGTGCCAGCAGCTCGACAGCAAGCGGCACAGATACGCAGTATTTT. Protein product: CASSSTASGTDTQYF.

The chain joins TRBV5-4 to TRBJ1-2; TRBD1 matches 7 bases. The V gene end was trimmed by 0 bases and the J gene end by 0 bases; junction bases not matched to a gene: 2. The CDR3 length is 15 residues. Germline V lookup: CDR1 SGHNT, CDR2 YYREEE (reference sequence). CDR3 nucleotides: TGTGCCAGCAGCTTGGACAGGGGAGCTAACTATGGCTACACCTTC. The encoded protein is CASSLDRGANYGYTF.

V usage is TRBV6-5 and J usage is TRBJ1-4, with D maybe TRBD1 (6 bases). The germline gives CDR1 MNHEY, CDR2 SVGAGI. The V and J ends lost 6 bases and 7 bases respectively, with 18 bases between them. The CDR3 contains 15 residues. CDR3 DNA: TGTGCCAGCAGCCCCCATGCAGGGGAGTTTGAAAAACTGTTTTTT. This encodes CASSPHAGEFEKLFF.

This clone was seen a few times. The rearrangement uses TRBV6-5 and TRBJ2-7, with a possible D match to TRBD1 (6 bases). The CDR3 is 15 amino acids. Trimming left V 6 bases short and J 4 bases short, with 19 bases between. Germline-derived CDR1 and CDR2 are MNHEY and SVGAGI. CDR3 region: CASSLSPTGSYEQYF. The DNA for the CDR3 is TGTGCCAGCAGCCTCTCTCCGACAGGATCTTACGAGCAGTACTTC.

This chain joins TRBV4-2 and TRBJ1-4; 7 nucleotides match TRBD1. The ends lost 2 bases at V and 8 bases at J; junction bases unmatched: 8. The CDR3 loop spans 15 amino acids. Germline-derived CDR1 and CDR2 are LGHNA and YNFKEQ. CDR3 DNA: TGTGCCAGCAGCCAAAATCGACAGGGTGGGGAAAAACTGTTTTTT. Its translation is CASSQNRQGGEKLFF.

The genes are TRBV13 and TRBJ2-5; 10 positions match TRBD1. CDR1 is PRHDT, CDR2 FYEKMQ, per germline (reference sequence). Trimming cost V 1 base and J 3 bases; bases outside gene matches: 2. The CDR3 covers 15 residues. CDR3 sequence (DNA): TGTGCCAGCAGCTTAGCCGGGACAGGGGAAGAGACCCAGTACTTC. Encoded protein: CASSLAGTGEETQYF.

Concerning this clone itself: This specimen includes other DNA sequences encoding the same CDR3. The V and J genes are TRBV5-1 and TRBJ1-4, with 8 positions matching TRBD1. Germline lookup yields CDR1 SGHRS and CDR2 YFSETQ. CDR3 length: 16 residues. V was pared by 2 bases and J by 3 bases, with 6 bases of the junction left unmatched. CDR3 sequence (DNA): TGCGCCAGCAGCTTTGCTGGACAGGGAGCTAATGAAAAACTGTTTTTT. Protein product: CASSFAGQGANEKLFF.

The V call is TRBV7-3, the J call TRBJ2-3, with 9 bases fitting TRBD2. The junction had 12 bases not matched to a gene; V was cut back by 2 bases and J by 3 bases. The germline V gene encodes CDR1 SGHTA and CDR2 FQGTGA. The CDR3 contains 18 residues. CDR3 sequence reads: CASSLEYRPSGKTDTQYF. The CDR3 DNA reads TGTGCCAGCAGCTTAGAGTATCGGCCTAGCGGGAAAACAGATACGCAGTATTTT.

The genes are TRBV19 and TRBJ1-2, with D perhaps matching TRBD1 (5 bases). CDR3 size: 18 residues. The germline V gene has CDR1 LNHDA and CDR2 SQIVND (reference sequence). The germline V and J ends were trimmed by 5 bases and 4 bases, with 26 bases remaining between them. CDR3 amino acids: CASSFAGTHSFSSYGYTF. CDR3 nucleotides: TGTGCCAGTAGTTTTGCCGGGACGCACTCCTTTTCGAGCTATGGCTACACCTTC.

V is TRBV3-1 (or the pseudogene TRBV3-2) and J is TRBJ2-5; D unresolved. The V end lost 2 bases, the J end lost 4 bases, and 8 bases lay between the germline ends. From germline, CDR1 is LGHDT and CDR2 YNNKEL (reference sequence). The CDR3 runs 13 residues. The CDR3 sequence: CASSQPGTETQYF. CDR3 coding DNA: TGTGCCAGCAGCCAACCAGGTACAGAGACCCAGTACTTC.

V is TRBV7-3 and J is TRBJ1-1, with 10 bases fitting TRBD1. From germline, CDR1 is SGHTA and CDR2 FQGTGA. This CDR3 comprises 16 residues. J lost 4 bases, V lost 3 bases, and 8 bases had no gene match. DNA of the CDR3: TGTGCCAGCAGCTTCGTGGGGACAGGGGTACGCACTGAAGCTTTCTTT. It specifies CASSFVGTGVRTEAFF.

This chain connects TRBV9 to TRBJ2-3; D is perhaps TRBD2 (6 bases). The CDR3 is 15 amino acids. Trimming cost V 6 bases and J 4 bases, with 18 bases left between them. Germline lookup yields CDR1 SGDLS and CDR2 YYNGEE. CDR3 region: CASTLDGGISDTQYF. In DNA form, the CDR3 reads TGTGCCAGCACGTTAGACGGCGGGATCTCAGATACGCAGTATTTT.

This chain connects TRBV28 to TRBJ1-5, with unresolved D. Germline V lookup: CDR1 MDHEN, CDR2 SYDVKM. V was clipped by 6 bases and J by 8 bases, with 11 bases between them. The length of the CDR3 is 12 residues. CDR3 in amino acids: CASRDAQKPQHF. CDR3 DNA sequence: TGTGCCAGCAGGGATGCACAGAAGCCCCAGCATTTT.

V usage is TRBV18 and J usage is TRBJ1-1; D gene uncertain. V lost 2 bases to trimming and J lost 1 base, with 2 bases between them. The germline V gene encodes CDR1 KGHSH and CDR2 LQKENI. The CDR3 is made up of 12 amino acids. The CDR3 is CASSPGNTEAFF. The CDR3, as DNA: TGTGCCAGCTCACCAGGGAACACTGAAGCTTTCTTT.

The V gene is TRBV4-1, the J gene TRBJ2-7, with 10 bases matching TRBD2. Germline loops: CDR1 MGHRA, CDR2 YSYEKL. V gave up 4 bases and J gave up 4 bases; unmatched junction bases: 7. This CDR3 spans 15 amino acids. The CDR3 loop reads CASSPETSGPYEQYF. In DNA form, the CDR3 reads TGCGCCAGCAGCCCCGAGACTAGCGGGCCTTACGAGCAGTACTTC.

CDR3 DNA: TGTGCCAGCAGTGAAGAGGCGAAGAATCAGCCCCAGCATTTT. Translating it yields CASSEEAKNQPQHF. The genes are TRBV2 and TRBJ1-5; D ambiguous. V lost 1 base, J lost 4 bases, and 8 bases lay in between. The germline gives CDR1 SNHLY, CDR2 FYNNEI. This CDR3 comprises 14 residues.

The CDR3 spells CATSSGLAGNLGGELFF. The CDR3 nucleotides are TGTGCCACCAGCAGCGGGCTAGCGGGAAATTTGGGCGGGGAGCTGTTTTTT. The chain joins TRBV15 to TRBJ2-2; 9 nucleotides align to TRBD2. Germline V gives CDR1 LNHNV, CDR2 YYDKDF (reference sequence). The CDR3 runs to 17 residues. J gave up 7 bases and V 3 bases, and 12 bases lay outside the gene matches.

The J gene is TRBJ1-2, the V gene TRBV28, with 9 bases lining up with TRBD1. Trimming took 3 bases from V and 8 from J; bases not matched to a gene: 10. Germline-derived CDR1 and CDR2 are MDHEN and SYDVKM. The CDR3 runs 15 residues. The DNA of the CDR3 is TGTGCCAGCAGTTTCTCTGAGGGACAGGGTTCCGGCTACACCTTC. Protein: CASSFSEGQGSGYTF.

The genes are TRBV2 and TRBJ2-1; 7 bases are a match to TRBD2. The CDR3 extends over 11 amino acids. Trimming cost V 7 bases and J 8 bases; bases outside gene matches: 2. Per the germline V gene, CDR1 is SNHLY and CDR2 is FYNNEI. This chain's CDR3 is CASTAGDEQFF. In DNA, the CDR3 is TGTGCCAGCACCGCGGGGGATGAGCAGTTCTTC.

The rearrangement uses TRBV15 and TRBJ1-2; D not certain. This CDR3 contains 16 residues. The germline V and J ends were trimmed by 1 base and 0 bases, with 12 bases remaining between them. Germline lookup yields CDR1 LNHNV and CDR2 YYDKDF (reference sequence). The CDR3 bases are TGTGCCACCAGCAGAGGCCAGCGGGCAGCTAACTATGGCTACACCTTC. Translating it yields CATSRGQRAANYGYTF.

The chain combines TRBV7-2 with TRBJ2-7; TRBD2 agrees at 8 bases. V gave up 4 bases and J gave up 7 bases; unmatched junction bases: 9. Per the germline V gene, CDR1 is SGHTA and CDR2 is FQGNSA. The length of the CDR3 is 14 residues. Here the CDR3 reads CASSSVAGMREQYF. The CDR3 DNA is TGTGCCAGCAGCTCCGTAGCGGGAATGAGAGAGCAGTACTTC.